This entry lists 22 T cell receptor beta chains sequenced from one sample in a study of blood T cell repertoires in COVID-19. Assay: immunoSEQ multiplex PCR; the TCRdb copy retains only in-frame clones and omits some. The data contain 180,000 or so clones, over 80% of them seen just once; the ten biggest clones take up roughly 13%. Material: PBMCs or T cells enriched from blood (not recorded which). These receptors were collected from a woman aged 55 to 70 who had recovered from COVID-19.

The CDR3 loop reads CASSLGAGLATGELFF. CDR3 in DNA: TGCGCCAGCAGCTTGGGGGCCGGACTAGCGACCGGGGAGCTGTTTTTT. V usage is TRBV5-1 and J usage is TRBJ2-2; TRBD2 matches 9 bases. CDR1 is SGHRS and CDR2 is YFSETQ in the germline V gene. Trimming removed 0 bases from V and 5 bases from J; junction bases left unmatched: 5. The CDR3 spans 16 residues.

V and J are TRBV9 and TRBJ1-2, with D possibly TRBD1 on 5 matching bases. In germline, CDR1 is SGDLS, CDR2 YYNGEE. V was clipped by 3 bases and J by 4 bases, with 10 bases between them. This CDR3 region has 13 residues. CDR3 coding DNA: TGTGCCAGCAGCGCCCCCGGGGGCTATGGCTACACCTTC. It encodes CASSAPGGYGYTF.

The CDR3 protein is CASNTGGGGTEAFF. In DNA, the CDR3 is TGTGCCAGTAATACAGGGGGCGGTGGCACTGAAGCTTTCTTT. The chain uses TRBV19 and TRBJ1-1, with 9 bases matching TRBD1. CDR1 is LNHDA and CDR2 is SQIVND in the germline V gene (reference sequence). This CDR3 is built from 14 residues. With V trimmed by 7 bases and J by 4 bases, 7 bases remained unmatched.

The CDR3 nucleotides read TGCGCCAGCAGCTTCCTGAACCCGGGACAGGGTGAAGCTTTCTTT. Translation gives CASSFLNPGQGEAFF. V usage is TRBV5-1 and J usage is TRBJ1-1, with 9 bases identical to TRBD1. This CDR3 comprises 15 residues. Germline CDR1 and CDR2: SGHRS and YFSETQ. V lost 2 bases to trimming and J lost 7 bases; unmatched junction nucleotides: 9.

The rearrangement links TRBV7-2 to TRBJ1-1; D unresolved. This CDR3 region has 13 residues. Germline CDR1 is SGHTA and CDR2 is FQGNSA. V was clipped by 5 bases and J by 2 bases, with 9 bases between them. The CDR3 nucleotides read TGTGCCAGCAGCGGGCGGGTTAACACTGAAGCTTTCTTT. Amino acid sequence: CASSGRVNTEAFF.

Here the CDR3 reads CASSDAAGAYEQYF. Here the CDR3 DNA reads TGCGCCAGCAGTGATGCGGCGGGGGCCTACGAGCAGTACTTC. The chain links TRBV10-2 to TRBJ2-7; 7 bases agree with TRBD2. The V gene end was trimmed by 3 bases and the J gene end by 2 bases; junction bases not matched to a gene: 4. The germline gives CDR1 WSHSY, CDR2 SAAADI. CDR3 length: 14 amino acids.

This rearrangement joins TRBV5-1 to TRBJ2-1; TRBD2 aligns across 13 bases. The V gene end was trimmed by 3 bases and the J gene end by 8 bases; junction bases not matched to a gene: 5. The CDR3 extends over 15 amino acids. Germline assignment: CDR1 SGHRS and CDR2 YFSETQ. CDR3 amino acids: CASSSRTSGSDEQFF. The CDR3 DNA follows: TGCGCCAGCAGCTCGAGGACTAGCGGGAGCGATGAGCAGTTCTTC. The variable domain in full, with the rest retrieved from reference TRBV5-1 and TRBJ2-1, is KAGVTQTPRYLIKTRGQQVTLSCSPISGHRSVSWYQQTPGQGLQFLFEYFSETQRNKGNFPGRFSGRQFSNSRSEMNVSTLELGDSALYLCASSSRTSGSDEQFFGPGTRLTVL.

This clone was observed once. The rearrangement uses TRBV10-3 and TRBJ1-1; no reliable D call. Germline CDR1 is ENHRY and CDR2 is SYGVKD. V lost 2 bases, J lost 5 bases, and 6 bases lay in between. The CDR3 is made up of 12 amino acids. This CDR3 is CAISERGTEAFF. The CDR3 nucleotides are TGTGCCATCAGTGAGAGAGGAACTGAAGCTTTCTTT.

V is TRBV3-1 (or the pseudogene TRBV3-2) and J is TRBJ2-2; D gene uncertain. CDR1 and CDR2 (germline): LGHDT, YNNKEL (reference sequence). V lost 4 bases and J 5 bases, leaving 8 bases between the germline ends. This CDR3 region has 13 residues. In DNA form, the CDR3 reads TGTGCCAGCAGCCCCCCCCAGACCGGGGAGCTGTTTTTT. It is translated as CASSPPQTGELFF.

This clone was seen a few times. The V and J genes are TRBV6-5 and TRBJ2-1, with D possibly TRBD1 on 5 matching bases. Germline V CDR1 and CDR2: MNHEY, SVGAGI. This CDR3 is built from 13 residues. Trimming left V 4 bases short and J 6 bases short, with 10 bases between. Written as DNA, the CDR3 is TGTGCCAGCAGTTCGACAGAATTCAATGAGCAGTTCTTC. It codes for CASSSTEFNEQFF.

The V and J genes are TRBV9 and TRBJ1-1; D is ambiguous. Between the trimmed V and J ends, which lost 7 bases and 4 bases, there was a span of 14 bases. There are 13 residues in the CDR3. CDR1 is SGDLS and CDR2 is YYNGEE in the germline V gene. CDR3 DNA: TGTGCCAGCGCAGCGGGGATTGGCACTGAAGCTTTCTTT. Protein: CASAAGIGTEAFF.

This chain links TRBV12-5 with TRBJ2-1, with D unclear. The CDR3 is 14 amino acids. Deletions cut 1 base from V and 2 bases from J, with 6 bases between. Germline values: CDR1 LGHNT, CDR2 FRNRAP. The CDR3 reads CASGLALAYNEQFF. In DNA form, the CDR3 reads TGTGCTAGTGGTTTGGCCCTAGCCTACAATGAGCAGTTCTTC.

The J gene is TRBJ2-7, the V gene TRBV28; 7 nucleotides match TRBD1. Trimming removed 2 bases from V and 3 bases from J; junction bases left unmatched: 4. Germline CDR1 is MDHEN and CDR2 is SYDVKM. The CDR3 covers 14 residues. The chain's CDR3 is CASSLRAGGYEQYF. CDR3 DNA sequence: TGTGCCAGCAGTTTAAGGGCAGGGGGCTACGAGCAGTACTTC.

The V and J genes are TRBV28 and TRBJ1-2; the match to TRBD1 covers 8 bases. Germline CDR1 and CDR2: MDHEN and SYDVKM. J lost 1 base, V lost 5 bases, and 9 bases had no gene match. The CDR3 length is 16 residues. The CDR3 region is CASSHTRQGFNYGYTF. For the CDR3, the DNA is TGTGCCAGCAGTCACACCCGACAGGGGTTTAACTATGGCTACACCTTC.

CDR3 nucleotides: TGTGCCAGCAGCCAAGGAGGGGGCTATGAAAAACTGTTTTTT. Protein: CASSQGGGYEKLFF. V is TRBV4-2 and J is TRBJ1-4; TRBD1 agrees at 7 bases. J gave up 6 bases and V 1 base, and 2 bases lay outside the gene matches. The CDR3 runs 14 residues. Germline V gives CDR1 LGHNA, CDR2 YNFKEQ.

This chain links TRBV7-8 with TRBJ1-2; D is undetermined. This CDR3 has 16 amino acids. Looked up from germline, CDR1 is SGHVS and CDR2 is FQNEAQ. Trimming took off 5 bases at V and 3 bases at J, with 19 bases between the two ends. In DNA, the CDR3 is TGTGCCAGCAGCCCCCCCTTAGGACTCCGGGACTATGGCTACACCTTC. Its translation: CASSPPLGLRDYGYTF.

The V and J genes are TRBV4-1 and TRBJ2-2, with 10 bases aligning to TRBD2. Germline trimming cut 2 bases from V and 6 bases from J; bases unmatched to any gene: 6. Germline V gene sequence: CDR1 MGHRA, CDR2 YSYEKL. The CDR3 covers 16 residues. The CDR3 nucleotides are TGCGCCAGCAGCCAACGGCTAGCGGGAGTCGCCGGGGAGCTGTTTTTT. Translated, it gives CASSQRLAGVAGELFF.

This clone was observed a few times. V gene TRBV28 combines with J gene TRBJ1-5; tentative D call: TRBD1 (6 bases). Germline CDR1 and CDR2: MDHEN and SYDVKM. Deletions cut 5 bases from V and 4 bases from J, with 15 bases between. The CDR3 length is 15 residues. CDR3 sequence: CASSRTGRGNQPQHF. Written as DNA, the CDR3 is TGTGCCAGCAGTAGAACAGGGCGTGGGAATCAGCCCCAGCATTTT.

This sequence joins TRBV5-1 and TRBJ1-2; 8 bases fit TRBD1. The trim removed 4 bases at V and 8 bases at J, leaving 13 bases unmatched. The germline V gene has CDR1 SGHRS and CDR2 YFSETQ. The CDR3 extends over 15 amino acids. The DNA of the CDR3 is TGCGCCAGCAGCCCAGGACCGGGACAGGAGGGAGGCTACACCTTC. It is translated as CASSPGPGQEGGYTF. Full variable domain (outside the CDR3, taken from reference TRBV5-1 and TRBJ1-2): KAGVTQTPRYLIKTRGQQVTLSCSPISGHRSVSWYQQTPGQGLQFLFEYFSETQRNKGNFPGRFSGRQFSNSRSEMNVSTLELGDSALYLCASSPGPGQEGGYTFGSGTRLTVV.

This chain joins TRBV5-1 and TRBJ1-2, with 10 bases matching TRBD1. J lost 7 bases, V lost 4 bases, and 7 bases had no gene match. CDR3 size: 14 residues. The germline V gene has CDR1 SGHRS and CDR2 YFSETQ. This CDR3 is CASSGGTGASGYTF. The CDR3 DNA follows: TGCGCCAGCAGCGGGGGGACAGGGGCTAGTGGCTACACCTTC.

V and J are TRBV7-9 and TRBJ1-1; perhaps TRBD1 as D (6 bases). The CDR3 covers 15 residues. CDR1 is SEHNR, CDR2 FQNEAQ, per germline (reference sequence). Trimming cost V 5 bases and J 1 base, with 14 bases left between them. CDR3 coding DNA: TGTGCCAGCAGCCTCAGACCGACAGGGAACACTGAAGCTTTCTTT. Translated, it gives CASSLRPTGNTEAFF.

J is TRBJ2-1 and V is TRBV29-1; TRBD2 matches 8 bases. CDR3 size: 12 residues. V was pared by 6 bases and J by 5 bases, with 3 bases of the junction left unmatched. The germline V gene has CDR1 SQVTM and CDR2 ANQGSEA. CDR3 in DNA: TGCAGCGTGTCGGGGGGGGACAATGAGCAGTTCTTC. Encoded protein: CSVSGGDNEQFF.